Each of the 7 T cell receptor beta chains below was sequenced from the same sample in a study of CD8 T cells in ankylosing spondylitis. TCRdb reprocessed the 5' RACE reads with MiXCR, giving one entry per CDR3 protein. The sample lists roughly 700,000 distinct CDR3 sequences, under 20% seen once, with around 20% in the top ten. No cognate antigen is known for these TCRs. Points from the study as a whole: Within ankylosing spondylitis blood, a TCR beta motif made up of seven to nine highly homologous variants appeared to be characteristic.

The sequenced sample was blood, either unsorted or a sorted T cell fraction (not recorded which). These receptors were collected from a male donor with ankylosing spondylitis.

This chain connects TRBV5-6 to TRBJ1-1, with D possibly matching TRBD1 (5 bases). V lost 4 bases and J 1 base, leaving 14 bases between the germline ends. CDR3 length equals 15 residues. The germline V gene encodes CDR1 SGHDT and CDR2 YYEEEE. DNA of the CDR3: TGTGCCAGCAGCGTCTCCCCGGGGCAGAACACTGAAGCTTTCTTT. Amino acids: CASSVSPGQNTEAFF.

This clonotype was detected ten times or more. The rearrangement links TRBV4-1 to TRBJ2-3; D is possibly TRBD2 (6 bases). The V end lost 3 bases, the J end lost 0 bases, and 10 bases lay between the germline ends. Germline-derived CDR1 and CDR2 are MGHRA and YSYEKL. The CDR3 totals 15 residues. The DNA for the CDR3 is TGCGCCAGCAGCCAGGGGGGAGTCAGCACAGATACGCAGTATTTT. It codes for CASSQGGVSTDTQYF.

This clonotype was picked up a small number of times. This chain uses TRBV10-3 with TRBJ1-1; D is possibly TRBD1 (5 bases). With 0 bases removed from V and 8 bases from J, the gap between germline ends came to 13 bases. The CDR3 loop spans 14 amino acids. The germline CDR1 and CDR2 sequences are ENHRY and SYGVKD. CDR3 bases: TGTGCCATCAGTGAGTCGTTGGAAAGGGACGAAGCTTTCTTT. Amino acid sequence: CAISESLERDEAFF.

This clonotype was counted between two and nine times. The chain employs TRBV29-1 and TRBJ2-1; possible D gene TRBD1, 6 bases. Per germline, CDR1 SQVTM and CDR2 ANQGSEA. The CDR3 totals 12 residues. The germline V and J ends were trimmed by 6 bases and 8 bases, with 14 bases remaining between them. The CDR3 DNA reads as TGCAGCGTCCTGTGGGGGCGCGATGAGCAGTTCTTC. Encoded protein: CSVLWGRDEQFF.

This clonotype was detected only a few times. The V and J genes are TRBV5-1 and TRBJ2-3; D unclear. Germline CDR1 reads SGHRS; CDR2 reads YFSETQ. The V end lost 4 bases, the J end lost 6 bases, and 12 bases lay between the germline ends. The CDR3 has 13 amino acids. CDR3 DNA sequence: TGCGCCAGCAGCCCCCCCGGCCTTGATACGCAGTATTTT. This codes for CASSPPGLDTQYF.

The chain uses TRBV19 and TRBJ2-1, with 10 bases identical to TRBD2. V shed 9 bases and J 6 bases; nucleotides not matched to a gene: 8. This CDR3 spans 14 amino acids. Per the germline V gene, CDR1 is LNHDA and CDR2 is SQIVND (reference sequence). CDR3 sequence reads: CASHLAGAANEQFF. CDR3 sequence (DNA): TGTGCCAGCCACCTAGCGGGAGCCGCCAATGAGCAGTTCTTC.

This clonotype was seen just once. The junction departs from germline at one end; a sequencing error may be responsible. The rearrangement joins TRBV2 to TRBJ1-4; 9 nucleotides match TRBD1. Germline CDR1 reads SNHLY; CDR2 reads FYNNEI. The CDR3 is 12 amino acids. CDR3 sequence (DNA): TGTGCCAGCGGACAGGGGTTGGAAAAACTGTCTTTT. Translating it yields CASGQGLEKLSF.